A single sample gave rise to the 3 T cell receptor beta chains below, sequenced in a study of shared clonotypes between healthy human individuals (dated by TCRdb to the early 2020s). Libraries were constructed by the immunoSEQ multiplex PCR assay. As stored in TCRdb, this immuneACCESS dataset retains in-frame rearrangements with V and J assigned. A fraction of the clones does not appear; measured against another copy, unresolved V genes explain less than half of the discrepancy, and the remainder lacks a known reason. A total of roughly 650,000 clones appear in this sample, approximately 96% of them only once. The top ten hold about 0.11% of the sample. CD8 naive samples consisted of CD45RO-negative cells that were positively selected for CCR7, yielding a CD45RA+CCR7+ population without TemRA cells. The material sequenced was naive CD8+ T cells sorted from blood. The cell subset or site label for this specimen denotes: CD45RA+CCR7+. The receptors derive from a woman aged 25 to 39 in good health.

Here the CDR3 DNA reads TGTGCCAGCAGCCTAACCCGGACAGGGAATGGCTACACCTTC. Residues: CASSLTRTGNGYTF. This chain links TRBV9 with TRBJ1-2, with 8 positions matching TRBD1. J lost 6 bases, V lost 4 bases, and 8 bases had no gene match. The CDR3 has 14 residues. Germline CDR1 SGDLS, CDR2 YYNGEE.

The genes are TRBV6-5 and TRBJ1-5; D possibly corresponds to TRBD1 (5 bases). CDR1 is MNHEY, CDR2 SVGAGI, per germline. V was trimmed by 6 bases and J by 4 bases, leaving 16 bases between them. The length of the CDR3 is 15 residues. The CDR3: CASSHDQGGNQPQHF. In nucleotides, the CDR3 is TGTGCCAGCAGCCATGATCAGGGAGGTAATCAGCCCCAGCATTTT.

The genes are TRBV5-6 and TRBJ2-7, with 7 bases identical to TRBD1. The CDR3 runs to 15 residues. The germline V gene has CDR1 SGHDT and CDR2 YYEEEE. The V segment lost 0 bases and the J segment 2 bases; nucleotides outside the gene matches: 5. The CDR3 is CASSLASGGPYEQYF. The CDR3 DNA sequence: TGTGCCAGCAGCTTGGCTTCAGGGGGTCCCTACGAGCAGTACTTC.